These T cell receptor beta chains were read from a single sample in a study of blood T cell repertoires in COVID-19. Sequenced by immunoSEQ multiplex PCR; TCRdb stores in-frame clones only, minus some. In the table there are 190,000 or so clones, 85% of which are singletons. Sequenced: PBMCs or T cells enriched from blood (not recorded which). These receptors came from a man aged 35 to 55 who had recovered from COVID-19. The CDR3 runs from the conserved cysteine through the conserved F or W. A D gene is named only where the DNA matches it firmly. The listing skips clone size in some rows; elsewhere it reads once, few, many or a size class.

CDR3 DNA,CDR3 protein,J gene,V gene,clone size,D gene
TGTGCCATGAAGAGAGGGGACTCGCGGAATCAGCCCCAGCATTTT,CAMKRGDSRNQPQHF,TRBJ1-5,TRBV10-3,.,.
TGTGCCAGCAGATCGGACGAGGGGGACTATGGCTACACCTTC,CASRSDEGDYGYTF,TRBJ1-2,TRBV2,.,.
TGTGCCAGCGCTTTAAAGGGGGCGCGCAATTCACCCCTCCACTTT,CASALKGARNSPLHF,TRBJ1-6,TRBV27,.,TRBD1
TGTGCCTGGGTTCGGGGTAGGGACAGGGGATCCGGGGAGCTGTTTTTT,CAWVRGRDRGSGELFF,TRBJ2-2,TRBV30,.,TRBD1
TGTGCCAGCAGCCAAGAGTCAAACACAGATACGCAGTATTTT,CASSQESNTDTQYF,TRBJ2-3,TRBV3-1/TRBV3-2,.,.
TGTGCCAGTAGTAGGGGCGCCTCCTACGAGCAGTACTTC,CASSRGASYEQYF,TRBJ2-7,TRBV19,.,.
TGTGCCTGGAGTGTAAGCAGGAGCTACACCTTC,CAWSVSRSYTF,TRBJ1-2,TRBV30,.,.
TGTGCCAGCAGCTTACTCCCAGGGATTACCGAAGCTTTCTTT,CASSLLPGITEAFF,TRBJ1-1,TRBV7-3,.,.
TGTGCCAGCAGTTTAACCGGGACAGTGAACACTGAAGCTTTCTTT,CASSLTGTVNTEAFF,TRBJ1-1,TRBV6-5,once,TRBD1
TGCGCCAGCAGCTCCCGACAGGGAGCAACTCTCAGGGTGCAGTACTTC,CASSSRQGATLRVQYF,TRBJ2-7,TRBV5-1,.,TRBD1
TGTGCCAGCAGCTGGGTGGTAGCGGGAGAATGCGAGCAGTACTTC,CASSWVVAGECEQYF,TRBJ2-7,TRBV7-2,.,TRBD2
TGCGCCAGCAGCTTAATGGACAGCCTAGTCTTT,CASSLMDSLVF,TRBJ1-1,TRBV5-1,.,.
TGTGCCAGCAGCCTTAATATCATGCCCCAGGGATCCGGGGAGCTGTTTTTT,CASSLNIMPQGSGELFF,TRBJ2-2,TRBV4-2,.,.
TGCGCCAGCAGCTCCTATTCGGGGACTAGCACAGATACGCAGTATTTT,CASSSYSGTSTDTQYF,TRBJ2-3,TRBV5-1,.,.
TGTGCCAGCAGCTTAGTAGCTAGCGGAATCTACAATGAGCAGTTCTTC,CASSLVASGIYNEQFF,TRBJ2-1,TRBV7-6,few,TRBD2
TGCGCCAGCAGCCTCGGGAGGGGCCCCTACGAGCAGTACTTC,CASSLGRGPYEQYF,TRBJ2-7,TRBV4-3,.,TRBD2
TGTGCCAGCAGCTTAGCGTTGAACACTGAAGCTTTCTTT,CASSLALNTEAFF,TRBJ1-1,TRBV13,.,.
TGTGTCGCAACGGGACAGGGGGGGTACGAGCAGTACTTC,CVATGQGGYEQYF,TRBJ2-7,TRBV28,.,TRBD1
TGTGCCAGCAGCCCCGGACAGGGAAACACTGAAGCTTTCTTT,CASSPGQGNTEAFF,TRBJ1-1,TRBV14,.,TRBD1
TGTGCCAGCAGCCAGCGACTAGCCCCCTACAATGAGCAGTTCTTC,CASSQRLAPYNEQFF,TRBJ2-1,TRBV4-2,.,TRBD2
TGTGCCAGCAGCCGAGAGCAGGGCCATCAGCCCCAGCATTTT,CASSREQGHQPQHF,TRBJ1-5,TRBV7-8,.,.